This T cell receptor (beta chain) came from a study of Graves' ophthalmopathy and Graves' hyperthyroidism. Points from the study as a whole: With just under 71% sensitivity and about 78% specificity, the model predicted ophthalmopathy progression. Most thyroid clonotypes with frequency above 0.001 were detected in blood too.

Hyperthyroidism is called stable when no ophthalmopathy develops within 18 months of follow-up. Amplified material comprised TCR beta CDR3 regions derived from RNA transcripts. The first-round RT-PCR employed HTBI primers together with the Qiagen OneStep RT-PCR kit. A multiplex PCR was then performed as the second round. Each CDR3 protein gets one entry after TCRdb re-called the multiplex PCR reads with MiXCR. The repertoire holds under 800,000 distinct CDR3 sequences, with around a fifth as singletons. Germline CDR1 is SGHRS and CDR2 is YFSETQ. This CDR3 comprises 15 residues. Trimming shortened V by 1 base and J by 8 bases, and 18 bases separated the two germline ends. This clonotype was observed many times. Its antigen is as yet unknown.

This TCR derives from a woman in her late teens or twenties with stable Graves' hyperthyroidism. Some clones in this sample may be carry-over from other donors' samples. The source material was peripheral blood. V usage is TRBV5-1 and J usage is TRBJ1-2; tentative D call: TRBD1 (6 bases). Here the CDR3 DNA reads TGCGCCAGCAGCTTGCCGGACAGCACCTATAGGGGCTACACCTTC. As protein: CASSLPDSTYRGYTF.